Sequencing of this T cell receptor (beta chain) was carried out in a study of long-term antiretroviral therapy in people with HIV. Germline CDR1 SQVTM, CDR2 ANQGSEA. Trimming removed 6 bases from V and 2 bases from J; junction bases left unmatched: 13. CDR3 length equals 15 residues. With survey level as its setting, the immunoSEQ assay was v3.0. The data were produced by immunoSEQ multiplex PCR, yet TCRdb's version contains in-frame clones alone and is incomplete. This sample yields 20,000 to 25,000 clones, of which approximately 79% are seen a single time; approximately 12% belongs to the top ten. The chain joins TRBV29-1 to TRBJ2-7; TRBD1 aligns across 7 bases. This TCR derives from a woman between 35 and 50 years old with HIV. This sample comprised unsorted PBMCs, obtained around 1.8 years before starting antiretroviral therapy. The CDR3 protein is CSVAPGTVNPYEQYF. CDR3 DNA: TGCAGCGTCGCTCCCGGGACAGTAAACCCCTACGAGCAGTACTTC.